A selection of T cell receptor beta chains follows, all from one sample in a study of blood T cell repertoires in COVID-19. Profiled with immunoSEQ multiplex PCR; TCRdb holds only in-frame clones, not every one. The table has around 160,000 clones, approximately 91% seen once. Sequenced: peripheral blood. The origin of the receptors is a man in his late teens or twenties with acute or convalescent COVID-19. Each CDR3 is given with its conserved first and last residue.

j_call cdr3_length v_call cdr3_aa
TRBJ2-1 15 TRBV11-3 CASSSDRSSYNEQFF
TRBJ2-1 16 TRBV19 CASSVLTSGGYNEQFF
TRBJ1-4 13 TRBV7-9 CASSFGGEEKLFF
TRBJ1-2 16 TRBV5-1 CASSLDVGREAYGYTF
TRBJ1-1 14 TRBV6-4 CASSATQGNTEAFF
TRBJ2-7 14 TRBV7-2 CASSLRREGNEQYF
TRBJ2-3 13 TRBV5-5 CASSTSSEDTQYF
TRBJ2-3 13 TRBV19 CASSIEHTDTQYF
TRBJ1-3 11 TRBV30 CAWGTGNTIYF
TRBJ2-7 11 TRBV11-3 CASSAGGEQYF
TRBJ1-5 13 TRBV2 CASTTDRIQPQHF
TRBJ1-2 14 TRBV3-1/TRBV3-2 CASSLLAGQGGYTF
TRBJ1-2 13 TRBV27 CASSFDSVGGYTF
TRBJ1-1 16 TRBV9 CASSAPGTDRTGEAFF
TRBJ1-2 16 TRBV18 CASSPPSPHRGYGYTF
TRBJ2-5 15 TRBV9 CASRKGAGTEETQYF
TRBJ1-2 13 TRBV5-8 CASSPTGGYGYTF
TRBJ2-5 15 TRBV24-1 CATSDVQSSQETQYF
TRBJ1-2 15 TRBV18 CASSPPEQGLYGYTF
TRBJ1-6 15 TRBV4-1 CASSQVGLLNSPLHF
TRBJ1-1 14 TRBV5-6 CASSLVGPTGEAFF
TRBJ2-1 13 TRBV6-5 CASRPAIYNEQFF
TRBJ1-2 13 TRBV27 CASSSGTGDGYTF
TRBJ1-6 12 TRBV9 CASSVSGGPLHF
TRBJ2-7 16 TRBV7-6 CASSSNTGTDSYEQYF
TRBJ2-7 14 TRBV5-1 CASSSPGQLNEQYF